The clone carrying this T cell receptor (beta chain) occurred a few times. Its antigen is not identified. Germline V gene data show CDR1 as DFQATT and CDR2 as SNEGSKA (reference sequence). V lost 0 bases, J lost 5 bases, and 11 bases stayed unmatched. The CDR3 has 16 residues. This entry belongs to a study of CD8 T cells in ankylosing spondylitis. The study, taken as a whole, reports: A TCR beta motif of 7 or 8 highly homologous variants appeared characteristic of ankylosing spondylitis blood. Reportedly, disease-linked clones are significantly enriched in ankylosing spondylitis patients' matched synovial fluid.

TCRdb re-called the 5' RACE reads with MiXCR, one entry per CDR3 protein. The table lists around 100,000 distinct CDR3 sequences, 24% of them singletons. This receptor was obtained from a male donor with ankylosing spondylitis. This chain joins TRBV20-1 and TRBJ2-5, with 8 bases that match TRBD2. Sequencing used synovial fluid, either unsorted or a sorted T cell fraction (not recorded which). The chain's CDR3 is CSARDFRLAGSETQYF. CDR3 DNA: TGCAGTGCTAGAGATTTCCGCCTAGCGGGTAGTGAGACCCAGTACTTC.